Below, 4 T cell receptor beta chains from the same sample are listed, as sequenced in a study of blood T cells in healthy people across ages. PCR was performed a second time for about 6 to 11 cycles using a sample-barcoded 5' primer and a J-beta primer mix. TCRdb used MiXCR to reprocess the 5' RACE reads, holding one entry per CDR3 protein. The table has around 320,000 distinct CDR3 sequences, around 30% seen once; the top ten hold 29%. The sequencing sample was made of blood. The source of these receptors is a woman in her 70s in good health.

This clonotype was recorded at least ten times. The J gene is TRBJ1-3, the V gene TRBV12-3 or TRBV12-4; D uncertain. V gave up 2 bases and J gave up 0 bases, with 2 bases separating them. CDR3 length equals 13 residues. CDR3 residues: CASSLSSGNTIYF. The CDR3 region has the DNA TGTGCCAGCAGTTTAAGCTCTGGAAACACCATATATTTT.

V and J are TRBV20-1 and TRBJ2-1; D is perhaps TRBD1 or TRBD2 (5 bases each). The germline CDR1 and CDR2 sequences are DFQATT and SNEGSKA (reference sequence). This CDR3 region has 13 residues. Deletions cut 8 bases from V and 10 bases from J, with 21 bases between. In DNA form, the CDR3 reads TGCAGTCGCTCTGGGACCTCCAACGGAGAGCAGTTCTTC. This translates into CSRSGTSNGEQFF.

The chain recombines TRBV6-5 with TRBJ2-2; TRBD2 matches at 13 bases. The V gene end was trimmed by 9 bases and the J gene end by 4 bases; junction bases not matched to a gene: 2. Looked up from germline, CDR1 is MNHEY and CDR2 is SVGAGI. The CDR3 has 14 residues. CDR3 nucleotides: TGTGCCAGTCGACTAGCGGGAGGCACCGGGGAGCTGTTTTTT. It yields the protein CASRLAGGTGELFF.

This clonotype has just a few counts. V and J are TRBV5-1 and TRBJ2-5, with D perhaps assigned TRBD1 or TRBD2 (5 bases each). Trimming stripped 4 bases from V and 5 bases from J, with 21 bases between. CDR1 SGHRS and CDR2 YFSETQ come from the germline V gene. The CDR3 runs 16 residues. CDR3 region: CASSRGTEPNRETQYF. The CDR3 DNA follows: TGCGCCAGCAGCAGAGGGACGGAACCTAATCGGGAGACCCAGTACTTC.